This T cell receptor beta chain was observed in a study of blood T cells in healthy people across ages. The germline V gene has CDR1 SEHNR and CDR2 FQNEAQ (reference sequence). CDR3 length: 14 residues. Study results and caveats: Higher diversity and more naive CD4+ cells were features of long-lived donors, compared to aged donors. Possibly, changes in expanded clonotypes were confounded because donor CMV status was unknown.

Total RNA, at least 5.5 micrograms per sample, came from PBMCs. Points on this clonotype: The antigen is undetermined.

The use of a sample-barcoded 5' primer and a J-beta primer mix characterized a second PCR of roughly 6 to 11 cycles. Every sample produced at least 2.5 million CDR3-containing paired-end reads. TCRdb redid the calling of the 5' RACE reads with MiXCR, one entry per CDR3 protein. The sample contains fewer than 800,000 distinct CDR3 sequences, around 32% of which appear only once. This receptor was taken from a woman aged 80 or older in good health. The sample comprised blood. This sequence joins TRBV7-9 and TRBJ2-1; perhaps TRBD2 as D (7 bases). The DNA end is a closer match to TRBJ2-7, so the J assignment may be wrong. CDR3 residues: CASSLDGGGCEQYF. For the CDR3, the DNA is TGTGCCAGCAGCCTAGATGGCGGGGGCTGCGAGCAGTACTTC.